Given below is one T cell receptor (beta chain) in context. These data originate in a study of cytomegalovirus exposure and HLA in healthy donors. This CDR3 is 15 amino acids long. CDR1 and CDR2 (germline): MNHEY, SMNVEV (reference sequence). Trimming cost V 6 bases and J 4 bases, with 16 bases left between them. 60 Vbeta and 13 Jbeta primers were used in PCR. Profiling relied on immunoSEQ multiplex PCR, and the TCRdb table lists in-frame clones only, not all of them. Of 84,000 or so clones detected, around 77% appear once; the ten largest clones hold over 3%. V and J are TRBV27 and TRBJ1-5; D is perhaps TRBD1 (5 bases). This clonotype was obtained from a man aged 50-60 years in good health and CMV-seronegative. Material: PBMCs. CDR3 nucleotides: TGTGCCAGCAGCCCCCCGGGGGGTAGGAATCAGCCCCAGCATTTT. Protein sequence: CASSPPGGRNQPQHF.